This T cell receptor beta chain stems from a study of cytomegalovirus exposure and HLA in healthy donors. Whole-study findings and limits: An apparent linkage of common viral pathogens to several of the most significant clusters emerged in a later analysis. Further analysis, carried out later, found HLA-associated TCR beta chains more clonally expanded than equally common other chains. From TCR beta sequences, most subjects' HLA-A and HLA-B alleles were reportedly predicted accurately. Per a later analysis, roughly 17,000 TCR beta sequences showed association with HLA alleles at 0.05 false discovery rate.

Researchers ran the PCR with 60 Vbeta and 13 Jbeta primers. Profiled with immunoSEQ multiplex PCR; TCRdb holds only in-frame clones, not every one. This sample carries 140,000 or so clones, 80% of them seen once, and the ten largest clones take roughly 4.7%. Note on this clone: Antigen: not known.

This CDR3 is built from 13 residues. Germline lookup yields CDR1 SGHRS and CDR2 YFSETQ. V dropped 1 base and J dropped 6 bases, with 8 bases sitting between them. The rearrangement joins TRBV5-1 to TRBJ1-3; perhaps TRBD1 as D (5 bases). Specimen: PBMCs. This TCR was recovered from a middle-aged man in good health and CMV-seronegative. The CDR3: CASSLQGLNTIYF. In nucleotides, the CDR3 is TGCGCCAGCAGCTTGCAGGGCTTAAACACCATATATTTT.